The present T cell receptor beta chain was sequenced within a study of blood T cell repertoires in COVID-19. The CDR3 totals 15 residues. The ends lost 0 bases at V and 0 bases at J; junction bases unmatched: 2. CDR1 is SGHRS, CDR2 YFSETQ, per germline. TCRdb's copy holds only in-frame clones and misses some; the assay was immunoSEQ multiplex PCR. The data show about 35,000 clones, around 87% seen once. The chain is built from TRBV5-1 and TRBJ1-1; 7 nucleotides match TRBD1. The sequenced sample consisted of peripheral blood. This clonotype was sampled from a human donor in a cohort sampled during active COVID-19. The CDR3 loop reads CASSLGQGMNTEAFF. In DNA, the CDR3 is TGCGCCAGCAGCTTGGGACAGGGTATGAACACTGAAGCTTTCTTT.